The 23 T cell receptor beta chains reported below all come from one sample, sequenced in a study of T cell responses to AZD1222 COVID-19 vaccine. The data were produced by immunoSEQ multiplex PCR, yet TCRdb's version contains in-frame clones alone and is incomplete. Of around 120,000 clones listed, around 89% are singletons. This specimen consisted of peripheral blood, obtained on day 0 of MenACWY control vaccination. The origin of the receptors is an adult in good health.

The rearrangement links TRBV9 to TRBJ2-3, with D perhaps TRBD2 (5 bases). Germline V lookup: CDR1 SGDLS, CDR2 YYNGEE. This CDR3 contains 15 residues. Trimming pared 2 bases from V and 0 bases from J, leaving 10 bases between. In DNA form, the CDR3 reads TGTGCCAGCAGCGTCCGACTAACTAGCACAGATACGCAGTATTTT. This codes for CASSVRLTSTDTQYF.

The chain couples TRBV25-1 to TRBJ2-5; TRBD1 might be the D (7 bases). Trimming removed 5 bases from V and 1 base from J, with 17 bases in between. CDR3 length: 16 residues. Germline V gene lookup returns CDR1 MGHDK and CDR2 SYGVNS. The CDR3 spells CASSPRGGDSQETQYF. The CDR3 region has the DNA TGTGCCAGCAGTCCCCGCGGCGGGGACAGCCAAGAGACCCAGTACTTC.

V and J are TRBV11-3 and TRBJ2-3; the D is unclear. There are 12 residues in the CDR3. Germline V CDR1 and CDR2: SGHNT, YENEEA. V dropped 2 bases and J dropped 4 bases, with 4 bases sitting between them. The CDR3 sequence is CASSLRSDTQYF. The CDR3 DNA follows: TGTGCCAGCAGCTTAAGGTCAGATACGCAGTATTTT.

The J gene is TRBJ1-5, the V gene TRBV6-5, with 8 bases matching TRBD1. Trimming removed 2 bases from V and 4 bases from J; junction bases left unmatched: 4. This CDR3 comprises 15 residues. The germline V gene has CDR1 MNHEY and CDR2 SVGAGI. CDR3 sequence: CASSYRQGLNQPQHF. The CDR3 bases are TGTGCCAGCAGTTACAGACAGGGGCTAAATCAGCCCCAGCATTTT.

The V gene is TRBV7-9, the J gene TRBJ2-1, with D possibly TRBD1 on 6 matching bases. The V end lost 7 bases, the J end lost 9 bases, and 13 bases lay between the germline ends. Germline CDR1 reads SEHNR; CDR2 reads FQNEAQ (reference sequence). The CDR3 length is 12 residues. The CDR3 DNA follows: TGTGCCAGCAAACAGGGTGAGGCTGAGCAGTTCTTC. Translating it yields CASKQGEAEQFF.

The chain is built from TRBV20-1 and TRBJ2-3; D is undetermined. Between the trimmed V and J ends, which lost 3 bases and 5 bases, there was a span of 6 bases. This CDR3 spans 11 amino acids. Germline CDR1 DFQATT, CDR2 SNEGSKA (reference sequence). In DNA form, the CDR3 reads TGCAGTGCTAGTTCGGGAGATACGCAGTATTTT. Translating it yields CSASSGDTQYF.

This chain uses TRBV11-2 with TRBJ2-6, with D uncertain. V was shortened by 3 bases and J by 7 bases, with 4 bases between the two germline ends. Germline V lookup: CDR1 SGHAT, CDR2 FQNNGV. The CDR3 consists of 12 residues. CDR3 residues: CASSLSANVLTF. CDR3 DNA: TGTGCCAGCAGCTTGTCCGCCAACGTCCTGACTTTC.

The chain employs TRBV12-3 or TRBV12-4 and TRBJ2-1; 9 bases align to TRBD2. Trimming removed 5 bases from V and 12 bases from J; junction bases left unmatched: 8. This CDR3 spans 13 amino acids. Here the CDR3 DNA reads TGTGCCAGCAGTCCGGGACTAGCTACCGGGCAGTTCTTC. Amino acid sequence: CASSPGLATGQFF.

This rearrangement joins TRBV19 to TRBJ1-4; D possibly corresponds to TRBD1 (5 bases). This CDR3 has 15 residues. V lost 3 bases to trimming and J lost 8 bases, with 16 bases between them. Germline values: CDR1 LNHDA, CDR2 SQIVND (reference sequence). The CDR3: CASSIRGAGGEKLFF. The CDR3 DNA reads as TGTGCCAGTAGTATTCGAGGGGCCGGAGGGGAAAAACTGTTTTTT. The whole variable domain, filled in from reference TRBV19 and TRBJ1-4, reads DGGITQSPKYLFRKEGQNVTLSCEQNLNHDAMYWYRQDPGQGLRLIYYSQIVNDFQKGDIAEGYSVSREKKESFPLTVTSAQKNPTAFYLCASSIRGAGGEKLFFGSGTQLSVL.

V usage is TRBV2 and J usage is TRBJ2-3; D is possibly TRBD2 (7 bases). This CDR3 comprises 15 residues. CDR1 and CDR2 from the germline V gene are SNHLY and FYNNEI. V was pared by 7 bases and J by 4 bases, with 18 bases between. This CDR3 reads CASIEGGHAADTQYF. In DNA form, the CDR3 reads TGTGCCAGCATCGAGGGGGGGCATGCTGCAGATACGCAGTATTTT.

The rearrangement links TRBV27 to TRBJ2-7, with D perhaps matching TRBD1 (6 bases). Trimming stripped 9 bases from V and 0 bases from J, with 15 bases between. Per germline, CDR1 MNHEY and CDR2 SMNVEV (reference sequence). This CDR3 contains 14 residues. The CDR3 DNA is TGTGCCAGTACTAGGCTCAGGGGCTCCTACGAGCAGTACTTC. Translation: CASTRLRGSYEQYF.

The chain combines TRBV19 with TRBJ2-1, with 8 nucleotides matching TRBD2. J was trimmed by 5 bases and V by 7 bases; bases with no gene match: 10. The CDR3 sequence is 15 residues long. Germline V lookup: CDR1 LNHDA, CDR2 SQIVND (reference sequence). This CDR3 reads CASKVGVSGNNEQFF. CDR3 DNA: TGTGCCAGTAAGGTTGGGGTTAGCGGGAACAATGAGCAGTTCTTC.

The gene calls are TRBV7-2 and TRBJ2-7; D is perhaps TRBD2 (6 bases). There are 15 residues in the CDR3. Germline V gene data show CDR1 as SGHTA and CDR2 as FQGNSA. V was trimmed by 2 bases and J by 2 bases, leaving 13 bases between them. The CDR3 sequence is CASSLSTGAPYEQYF. The DNA of the CDR3 is TGTGCCAGCAGCTTATCGACGGGAGCCCCCTACGAGCAGTACTTC.

The gene calls are TRBV7-6 and TRBJ1-2, with D maybe TRBD1 (5 bases). V gave up 5 bases and J gave up 3 bases, with 10 bases separating them. The germline V gene encodes CDR1 SGHVS and CDR2 FNYEAQ. This CDR3 contains 13 residues. DNA of the CDR3: TGTGCCAGCAGCCCGGACATCGACTATGGCTACACCTTC. Translating gives CASSPDIDYGYTF.

DNA for the CDR3: TGCAGCGTTGAAGATTTTGGCCAGCTCACAGATACGCAGTATTTT. This gives the protein CSVEDFGQLTDTQYF. The rearrangement links TRBV29-1 to TRBJ2-3; D gene uncertain. CDR1 is SQVTM, CDR2 ANQGSEA, per germline. The V and J ends lost 0 bases and 2 bases respectively, with 12 bases between them. The CDR3 runs to 15 residues.

The table lists this clone with a count of one. The chain is built from TRBV9 and TRBJ2-3; 10 nucleotides match TRBD1. CDR1 and CDR2 (germline): SGDLS, YYNGEE. The CDR3 consists of 17 residues. Trimming cost V 3 bases and J 5 bases; bases outside gene matches: 12. The CDR3 loop is CASSAQPGTGAKDTQYF. CDR3 bases: TGTGCCAGCAGCGCTCAACCCGGGACAGGGGCCAAAGATACGCAGTATTTT.

The gene calls are TRBV24-1 and TRBJ1-2; D unresolved. The CDR3 is 14 amino acids. Trimming took 3 bases from V and 8 from J, leaving 15 bases between them. In germline, CDR1 is KGHDR, CDR2 SFDVKD. The CDR3 here is CATSDPSAGKGYTF. CDR3 DNA sequence: TGTGCCACCAGTGATCCCTCCGCGGGGAAGGGCTACACCTTC.

V and J are TRBV7-6 and TRBJ2-3; D remains unclear. Trimming left V 3 bases short and J 2 bases short, with 12 bases between. Germline CDR1 is SGHVS and CDR2 is FNYEAQ. There are 15 residues in the CDR3. CDR3 DNA: TGTGCCAGCAGCTTCGGAGACACCGTCACAGATACGCAGTATTTT. It encodes CASSFGDTVTDTQYF.

The chain joins TRBV11-2 to TRBJ2-7; maybe TRBD2 (6 bases). V lost 5 bases and J 2 bases, leaving 16 bases between the germline ends. The CDR3 spans 15 residues. Germline V gene lookup returns CDR1 SGHAT and CDR2 FQNNGV. CDR3 in DNA: TGTGCCAGCAGCCCAGCAACGGGGGAGACCTACGAGCAGTACTTC. It translates to CASSPATGETYEQYF.

Only a few counts were recorded for this clone. The chain carries TRBV3-1 (or the pseudogene TRBV3-2) and TRBJ1-3; a weak D match, TRBD1 (5 bases). Germline-derived CDR1 and CDR2 are LGHDT and YNNKEL (reference sequence). V lost 4 bases and J lost 2, with 12 bases in between. The CDR3 runs 15 residues. The CDR3, as DNA: TGTGCCAGCAGCCCGCACGGGGGGACTGGAAACACCATATATTTT. Its protein is CASSPHGGTGNTIYF.

The rearrangement joins TRBV6-5 to TRBJ1-3, with D perhaps matching TRBD1 (5 bases). Trimming removed 6 bases at V and 4 bases at J, with 16 bases between. CDR1 MNHEY and CDR2 SVGAGI come from the germline V gene. The CDR3 has 15 residues. The CDR3 DNA follows: TGTGCCAGCAGACCCCCGGGGGGTTCCGGAAACACCATATATTTT. As protein: CASRPPGGSGNTIYF.

The chain employs TRBV5-1 and TRBJ2-7; 8 bases are shared with TRBD2. Looked up from germline, CDR1 is SGHRS and CDR2 is YFSETQ. The CDR3 has 16 amino acids. V lost 1 base, J lost 7 bases, and 13 bases stayed unmatched. The CDR3 loop reads CASSLSAGGLLEEQYF. The CDR3 DNA is TGCGCCAGCAGCTTGAGTGCGGGAGGCCTTCTGGAGGAGCAGTACTTC.

The genes are TRBV27 and TRBJ2-7, with 7 bases fitting TRBD1. Germline CDR1 reads MNHEY; CDR2 reads SMNVEV (reference sequence). J was trimmed by 1 base and V by 5 bases; bases with no gene match: 5. The CDR3 runs 14 residues. CDR3 protein: CASSNTGVSYEQYF. Written as DNA, the CDR3 is TGTGCCAGCAGTAATACAGGGGTTTCCTACGAGCAGTACTTC.